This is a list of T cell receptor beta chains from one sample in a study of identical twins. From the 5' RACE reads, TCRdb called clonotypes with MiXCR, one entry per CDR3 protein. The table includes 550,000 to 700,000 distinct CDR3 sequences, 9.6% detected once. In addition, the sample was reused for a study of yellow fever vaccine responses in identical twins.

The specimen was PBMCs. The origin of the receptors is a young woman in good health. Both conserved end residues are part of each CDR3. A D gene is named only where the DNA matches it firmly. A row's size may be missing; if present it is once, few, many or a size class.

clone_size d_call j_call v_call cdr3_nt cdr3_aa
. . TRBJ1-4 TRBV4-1 TGCGCCAGCAGCCATCCCCCTAAGGAAAAGGGGGAAAAACTGTTTTTT CASSHPPKEKGEKLFF
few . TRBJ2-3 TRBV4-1 TGCGCCAGCAGCCAAGTGGGCGGGAGCACAGATACGCAGTATTTT CASSQVGGSTDTQYF
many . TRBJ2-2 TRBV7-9 TGTGCCAGCAGCTCGTTATTGCAAATGGCCACCGGGGAGCTGTTTTTT CASSSLLQMATGELFF
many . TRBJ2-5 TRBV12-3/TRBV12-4 TGTGCCAGCAGTTCGCCGAGGGGAGAAGAGACCCAGTACTTC CASSSPRGEETQYF
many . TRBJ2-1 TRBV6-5 TGTGCCAGCAGTACGACAGCGGGTGAGCAGTTCTTC CASSTTAGEQFF
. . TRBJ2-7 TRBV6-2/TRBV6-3 TGTGCCAGCACCCTACGAACCGAATACGAGCAGTACTTC CASTLRTEYEQYF
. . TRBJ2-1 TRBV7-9 TGTGCCAGCAGCGCCTACCTAGCGCTCTCCTACAATGAGCAGTTCTTC CASSAYLALSYNEQFF
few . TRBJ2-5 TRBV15 TGTGCCACCAGCAGAGAAGGGGGGGGACTAAGGGAGACCCAGTACTTC CATSREGGGLRETQYF
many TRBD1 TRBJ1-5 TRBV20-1 TGCAGTGCTAGACTGGGACAGGAGCCCCAGCATTTT CSARLGQEPQHF
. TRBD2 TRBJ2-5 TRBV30 TGTGCCTGGAGTGCCCTAGCGGGAGGGCCCCTAGAGACCCAGTACTTC CAWSALAGGPLETQYF
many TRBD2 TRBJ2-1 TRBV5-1 TGCGCCAGCAGCCTTAGGGCGGGAGGGAAAAGATCCTACAATGAGCAGTTCTTC CASSLRAGGKRSYNEQFF
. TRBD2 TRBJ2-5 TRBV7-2 TGTGCCAGCAGCATGATAGCGGGGGGACTCCAAGAGACCCAGTACTTC CASSMIAGGLQETQYF
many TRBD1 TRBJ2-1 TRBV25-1 TGTGCCAGCAGTGAGTCCGGCAGGGGGAGTCGCAATGAGCAGTTCTTC CASSESGRGSRNEQFF
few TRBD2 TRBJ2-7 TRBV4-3 TGCGCCAGCAGCCAAGGGCGGGAGGGCGGTTACGAGCAGTACTTC CASSQGREGGYEQYF
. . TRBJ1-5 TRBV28 TGTGCCAGCAGCCCATCTGCAGGCGACAGGAAGAGCAATCAGCCCCAGCATTTT CASSPSAGDRKSNQPQHF
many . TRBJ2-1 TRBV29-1 TGCAGCGGAGGTGAAGGGGTCCAACGGTTCTTC CSGGEGVQRFF
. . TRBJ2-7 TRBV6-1 TGTGCCAGCAGCCCAGCCGGCTCCATCTACGAGCAGTACTTC CASSPAGSIYEQYF
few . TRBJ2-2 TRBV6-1 TGTGCCAGCAGTGAATCAGGGGGGGCTAGCACCGGGGAGCTGTTTTTT CASSESGGASTGELFF
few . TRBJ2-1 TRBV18 TGTGCCAGCTCACCTGTCCGCGGAGCCCGCTACAATGAGCAGTTCTTC CASSPVRGARYNEQFF
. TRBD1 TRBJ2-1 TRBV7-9 TGTGCCAGCAGCCGCTCGACAGGGGGAGATGAGCAGTTCTTC CASSRSTGGDEQFF
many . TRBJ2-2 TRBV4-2 TGTGCCAGCAGCCATGCAGGGGAGAACACCGGGGAGCTGTTTTTT CASSHAGENTGELFF
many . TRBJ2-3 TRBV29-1 TGCAGCGTAGAGGCAGGGGGGGAAGATACGCAGTATTTT CSVEAGGEDTQYF
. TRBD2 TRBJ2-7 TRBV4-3 TGCGCCAGCAGCCAAGCGGGAGGGGGGTTATTTGAGCAGTACTTC CASSQAGGGLFEQYF
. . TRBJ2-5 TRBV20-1 TGCAGTGCTGATGACGACGTAGGTCCCCAGTACTTC CSADDDVGPQYF
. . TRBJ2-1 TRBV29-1 TGCAGCGTTGATCGGGGATACAATGAGCAGTTCTTC CSVDRGYNEQFF
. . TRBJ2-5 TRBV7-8 TGTGCCAGCAGCGGACTTGACGTTCGGGTTGAGACCCAGTACTTC CASSGLDVRVETQYF
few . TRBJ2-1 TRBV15 TGTGCCACCAGCAGACCTACGGGTTTGTCCCAATCTGAGCAGTTCTTC CATSRPTGLSQSEQFF
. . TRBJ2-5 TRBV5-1 TGCGCCAGCAGCTGGAACCACCAAGAGACCCAGTACTTC CASSWNHQETQYF
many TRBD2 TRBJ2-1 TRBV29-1 TGCAGCGTTGAAGGGCCCGGGGGGAATGAGCAGTTCTTC CSVEGPGGNEQFF
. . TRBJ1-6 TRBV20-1 TGCAGTGCTAGAGTCGGCGTGGGACAACACTATAATTCACCCCTCCACTTT CSARVGVGQHYNSPLHF
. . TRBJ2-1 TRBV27 TGTGCCAGCAGTTTTAACCCTCGATACAATGAGCAGTTCTTC CASSFNPRYNEQFF
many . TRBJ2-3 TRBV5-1 TGCGCCAGCAGCTTGACAGTTACTAGCACAGATACGCAGTATTTT CASSLTVTSTDTQYF
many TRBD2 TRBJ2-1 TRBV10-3 TGTGCCATCAGTCTCCCTAGCGGGGAGGCGGGGGGTCCCCCCCAGCGGCAGTTCTTC CAISLPSGEAGGPPQRQFF
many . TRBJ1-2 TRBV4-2 TGTGCCAGCAGCCAAGATGGAGCCGATTATGGCTACACCTTC CASSQDGADYGYTF
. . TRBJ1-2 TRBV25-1 TGTGCCAGCAGTTGGGGCGGCTATGGCTACACCTTC CASSWGGYGYTF
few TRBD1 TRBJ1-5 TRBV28 TGTGCCAGCAGTTTAAGGTCAGGGGGATCTACGAATCAGCCCCAGCATTTT CASSLRSGGSTNQPQHF
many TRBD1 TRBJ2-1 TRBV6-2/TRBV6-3 TGTGCCAGCAGTTACTCGAGCGGACAGGGCTCCTACAATGAGCAGTTCTTC CASSYSSGQGSYNEQFF
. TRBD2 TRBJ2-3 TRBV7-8 TGTGCCAGCAACTTACCCGGGGGGGAGGATACGCAGTATTTT CASNLPGGEDTQYF
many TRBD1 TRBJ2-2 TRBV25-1 TGTGCCAGCAGAGGACAGGGTGGGAACACCGGGGAGCTGTTTTTT CASRGQGGNTGELFF
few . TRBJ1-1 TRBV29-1 TGCAGCGTTGAAGCCGGAGGGTCGAACACTGAAGCTTTCTTT CSVEAGGSNTEAFF
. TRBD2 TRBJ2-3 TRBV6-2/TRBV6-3 TGTGCCAGCAGCCCTCTAGGCGGACTAGCTACAGATACGCAGTATTTT CASSPLGGLATDTQYF
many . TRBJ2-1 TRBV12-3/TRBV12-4 TGTGCCAGCAGTTTTCCCTACCCGGCGGATAATGAGCAGTTCTTC CASSFPYPADNEQFF
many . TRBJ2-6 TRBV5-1 TGCGCCAGCAGCTACTTTCAGAGTTCGCTCAGCTCTGGGGCCAACGTCCTGACTTTC CASSYFQSSLSSGANVLTF
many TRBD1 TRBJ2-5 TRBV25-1 TGTGCCAGCAGCCTGACAGGGAATCGAGAGACCCAGTACTTC CASSLTGNRETQYF
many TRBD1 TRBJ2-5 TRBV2 TGTGCCAGCAGTCAAGACAGAAGACAGGGCGGGGAGACCCAGTACTTC CASSQDRRQGGETQYF
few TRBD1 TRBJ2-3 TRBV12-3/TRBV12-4 TGTGCCAGCAATAATCAGGGGGCGCTGTCAGATACGCAGTATTTT CASNNQGALSDTQYF
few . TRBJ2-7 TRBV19 TGTGCCAGTAGTCTTGATTATTTCTACGAGCAGTACTTC CASSLDYFYEQYF
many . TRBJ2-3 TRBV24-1 TGTGCCACCAGTGCAGGGACCTCCTCGGTCGCAGATACGCAGTATTTT CATSAGTSSVADTQYF